This T cell receptor beta chain derives from a study of PD-1 blockade in classical Hodgkin lymphoma. V gave up 1 base and J gave up 10 bases, with 8 bases separating them. Per the germline V gene, CDR1 is SEHNR and CDR2 is FQNEAQ (reference sequence). The CDR3 has 13 amino acids. The assay was immunoSEQ multiplex PCR, and TCRdb's table has in-frame clones only and misses some. The sample shows some 100,000 clones, about 89% of them seen only once. Study-wide results and caveats: By C4D1, diversity of CD4+ TCRs had risen significantly, whereas that of CD8+ TCRs had not.

Relapses following autologous stem cell transplantation were seen in all patients, with brentuximab vedotin exposure varying. A remark on this clone: Its antigen is unknown.

The chain is built from TRBV7-9 and TRBJ1-6; no clear D. The sequence derives from a human donor with classical Hodgkin lymphoma. Material: peripheral blood mononuclear cells (PBMCs), obtained before the second cycle of nivolumab. The CDR3 loop is CASSLESNSPLHF. CDR3 nucleotide sequence: TGTGCCAGCAGCTTAGAAAGTAACTCACCCCTCCACTTT.